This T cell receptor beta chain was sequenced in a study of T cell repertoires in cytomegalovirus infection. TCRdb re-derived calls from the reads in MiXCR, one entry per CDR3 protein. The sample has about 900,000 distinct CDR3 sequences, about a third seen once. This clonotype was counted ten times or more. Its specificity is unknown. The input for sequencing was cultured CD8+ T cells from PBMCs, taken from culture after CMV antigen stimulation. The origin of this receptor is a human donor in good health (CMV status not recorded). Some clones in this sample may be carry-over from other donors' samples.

The CDR3 loop reads CASSLATADTGTDTQYF. The CDR3 nucleotides are TGTGCCAGCAGCTTAGCGACGGCGGATACGGGCACAGATACGCAGTATTTT. The chain carries TRBV7-6 and TRBJ2-3; D remains ambiguous. Germline assignment: CDR1 SGHVS and CDR2 FNYEAQ. This CDR3 has 17 amino acids. The V and J ends lost 0 bases and 1 base respectively, with 14 bases between them.